Sequencing of this T cell receptor beta chain was carried out in a study of identical twins (dated by TCRdb to about 2016). Concerning the study at large: To test whether fetal clonotypes persist, this study deep-sequenced TCR alpha and beta repertoires from monozygotic twins, from unrelated adults of various ages, and from cord blood. To rule out contamination, replicate twin experiments were performed at different times with different library preparation protocols. What the research found in general, with its limitations: In monozygotic twins, recombination models systematically underestimated out-of-frame TCR alpha sharing, but the models matched the sharing seen between unrelated individuals. Zero-insertion analyses could be partly confounded by invariant T cells such as MAIT and iNKT, though diverse VJ usage argued against such confounding for most clonotypes. Fewer insertions were carried by abundant cord blood beta clonotypes; a weaker similar trend was observed in young adult naive repertoires, while no such trend was observed in memory repertoires. Because the same donors could not be followed over many years, conclusions were based on cross-sectional statistical analysis. Compared with coincidental sharing between unrelated individuals, out-of-frame TCR alpha sequences shared between twins showed an excess of sequences with low generation probability. The excess sharing between twins in beta out-of-frame sequences was weaker because fewer shared sequences reduced the signal-to-noise ratio.

Library construction relied on 5' RACE. TCRdb names Illumina HiSeq 2000 as the instrument used. A universal primer binding site was introduced by template switching, and a unique molecular identifier was present in the final cDNA, enabling accurate counting of TCR cDNA molecules. Specific primers in the conserved constant-segment region were used to synthesize first-strand cDNA for TCR alpha and beta chains. To control for contamination, every cDNA library carried two barcodes: a SMART-Mk sample barcode plus Illumina barcodes. TruSeq adapter sequences along with Illumina sample barcodes were introduced in two successive PCR steps. Sequencing of the TCR alpha and beta cDNA libraries was done on the Illumina HiSeq platform using custom primers. In the original analysis: Raw reads were processed with MiGEC to extract unique molecular identifiers, and MiXCR was used to determine CDR3 positions. Recombination models were inferred per individual with the repgenHMM and IGoR tools using an EM algorithm. The tcR package in R was used for shared clonotype analysis, with sharing normalized by the product of cloneset sizes. To study raw recombination free of thymic and clonal selection effects, out-of-frame nonproductive sequences were analyzed. TCRdb reran the public reads through fastp at Q25 and MiXCR, keeping productive beta chains. A single entry per CDR3 protein holds the most common genes and DNA from its merged rows. TCRdb, rather than the study authors, made the V and J calls. This sample has 1,800,000 or so distinct CDR3 sequences in its table, and under 35% of those were observed once. The ten top clones hold about 0.3% of the sample.

This clonotype was seen only a few times. The antigen it recognizes is unknown. The input lacks base qualities; no much larger clone sits a single base away. From its cysteine to its phenylalanine, the CDR3 spans 16 amino acids. Of all the DNA, just the CDR3 is kept, 48 bases in frame from base 1. Looking up the germline V gene (reference sequence) yields CDR1 DFQATT and CDR2 SNEGSKA. Every donor was a healthy Caucasian. Sequenced material: cord blood. Rearrangement joined TRBV20-1 to TRBJ2-1; 10 middle bases align to TRBD2. The DNA end is more similar to TRBJ2-7, so the J call may be wrong. The sequence was obtained from a newborn girl in good health. The DNA sequence is given as TGCAGTGCTAGAAAGAGCGGGGGGGGCTCCTACAATGAGCAGTACTTC. Its protein is CSARKSGGGSYNEQYF.